The sequence of this T cell receptor beta chain was determined in a study of identical twins. This CDR3 spans 15 amino acids. CDR1 and CDR2 from the germline V gene are LGHDT and YNNKEL (reference sequence). Trimming took 10 bases from V and 4 from J, leaving 23 bases between them. Template switching added a universal primer site, and cDNA bore unique molecular identifiers. MiXCR, applied by TCRdb to the 5' RACE reads, yields one record per CDR3 protein. The top ten hold around 1.6% of the sample, which has 750,000 to 950,000 distinct CDR3 sequences, about 12% seen once. The sample also formed part of further work on yellow fever vaccine responses in identical twins.

This receptor was identified in a woman aged 18-30 years in good health. The specimen was PBMCs. V usage is TRBV3-1 and J usage is TRBJ2-7; D possibly matches TRBD1 or TRBD2 (6 bases each). The CDR3 sequence is CATTQVRGGSYEQYF. CDR3 in DNA: TGTGCCACCACCCAAGTCCGAGGGGGGAGTTACGAGCAGTACTTC.